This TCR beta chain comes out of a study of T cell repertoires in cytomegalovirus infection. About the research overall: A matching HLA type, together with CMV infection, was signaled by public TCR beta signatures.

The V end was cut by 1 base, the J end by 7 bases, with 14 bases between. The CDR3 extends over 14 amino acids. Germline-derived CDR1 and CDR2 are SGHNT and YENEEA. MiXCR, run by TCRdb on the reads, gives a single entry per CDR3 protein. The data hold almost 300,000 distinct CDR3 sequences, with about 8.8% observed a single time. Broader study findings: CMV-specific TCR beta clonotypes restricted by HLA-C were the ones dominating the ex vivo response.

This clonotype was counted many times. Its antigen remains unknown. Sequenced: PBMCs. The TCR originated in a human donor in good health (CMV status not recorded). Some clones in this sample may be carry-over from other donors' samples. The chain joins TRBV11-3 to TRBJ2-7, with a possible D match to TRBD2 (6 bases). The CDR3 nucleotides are TGTGCCAGCAGCTTAGGTAGCGGCCATATAGAGCAGTACTTC. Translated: CASSLGSGHIEQYF. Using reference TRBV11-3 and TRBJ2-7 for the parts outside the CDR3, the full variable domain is EAGVVQSPRYKIIEKKQPVAFWCNPISGHNTLYWYLQNLGQGPELLIRYENEEAVDDSQLPKDRFSAERLKGVDSTLKIQPAELGDSAVYLCASSLGSGHIEQYFGPGTRLTVT.